This TCR beta chain was identified during a study of cytomegalovirus exposure and HLA in healthy donors. The PCR employed 60 Vbeta primers together with 13 Jbeta primers. The protocol was immunoSEQ multiplex PCR, while the TCRdb copy is restricted to in-frame clones and leaves out a portion. The sample lists around 70,000 clones; just under 75% were seen once. Looked up from germline, CDR1 is SQVTM and CDR2 is ANQGSEA. The germline V and J ends were trimmed by 4 bases and 0 bases, with 10 bases remaining between them. The CDR3 consists of 13 residues. The study, taken as a whole, reports: In an earlier analysis, in some 500 donors, most V segments appeared productive either ~90% or ~30% of the time.

Remarks on this clone: Antigen specificity is unknown.

This sequence joins TRBV29-1 and TRBJ2-7, with a weak D call TRBD1 (5 bases). The sequence was obtained from a human donor in good health. Sequenced: PBMCs. CDR3 DNA sequence: TGCAGCGTTGCTAGGGGAAACTCCTACGAGCAGTACTTC. It translates to CSVARGNSYEQYF.